A single sample gave rise to the 3 T cell receptor beta chains below, sequenced in a study of T cell changes during pregnancy in multiple sclerosis. Repertoires were generated with immunoSEQ multiplex PCR, while TCRdb's copy carries only in-frame clones and drops some. The data show roughly 56,000 clones, roughly 86% seen once. Specimen: peripheral blood, collected in the first trimester of pregnancy. The receptor source for this set is a female donor with multiple sclerosis, enrolled in a pregnancy study.

The rearrangement joins TRBV19 to TRBJ2-7, with 7 bases aligning to TRBD1. CDR3 length equals 13 residues. Losses at the gene ends were 7 bases for V and 4 bases for J; bases not matched to a gene: 7. Germline CDR1 is LNHDA and CDR2 is SQIVND (reference sequence). CDR3 sequence (DNA): TGTGCCAGTAACAGGGGAGCTCGGTACGAGCAGTACTTC. Its translation is CASNRGARYEQYF.

V gene TRBV5-6 combines with J gene TRBJ1-4; D is possibly TRBD1 (5 bases). Trimming shortened V by 0 bases and J by 7 bases, and 16 bases separated the two germline ends. Germline assignment: CDR1 SGHDT and CDR2 YYEEEE. The CDR3 consists of 16 residues. The CDR3 protein is CASSLEAGRAFEKLFF. The CDR3 DNA is TGTGCCAGCAGCTTGGAAGCGGGCAGGGCTTTTGAAAAACTGTTTTTT. The complete variable domain, with remaining parts taken from reference TRBV5-6 and TRBJ1-4, reads DAGVTQSPTHLIKTRGQQVTLRCSPKSGHDTVSWYQQALGQGPQFIFQYYEEEERQRGNFPDRFSGHQFPNYSSELNVNALLLGDSALYLCASSLEAGRAFEKLFFGSGTQLSVL.

The chain carries TRBV28 and TRBJ2-5; D gene uncertain. This CDR3 contains 15 residues. V lost 6 bases and J lost 2, with 16 bases in between. Germline V gives CDR1 MDHEN, CDR2 SYDVKM. The CDR3 coding sequence is TGTGCCAGCAGCCAGATGGGCCCTATACAAGAGACCCAGTACTTC. This sequence encodes CASSQMGPIQETQYF.